The 28 T cell receptor beta chains given below trace back to one sample, sequenced in a study of OX40 agonist ivuxolimab in advanced cancers. Generated by immunoSEQ multiplex PCR, the TCRdb table keeps only in-frame clones and is missing some. The sample records 80,000 to 100,000 clones, about 90% being singletons. Sequenced here: CD4+ or CD8+ T cells sorted from blood, sampled in a trial of the OX40 agonist ivuxolimab. The source is an adult with an advanced solid tumor such as melanoma, head and neck, liver or kidney cancer.

This clone was seen a few times. The chain employs TRBV5-1 and TRBJ1-1, with 11 bases lining up with TRBD1. Germline V gene sequence: CDR1 SGHRS, CDR2 YFSETQ. J lost 4 bases, V lost 4 bases, and 3 bases had no gene match. This CDR3 has 14 residues. For the CDR3, the DNA is TGCGCCAGCAGCACCGGGACAGGGGGCACTGAAGCTTTCTTT. Protein sequence: CASSTGTGGTEAFF.

The sample holds one count of this clone. This sequence joins TRBV27 and TRBJ2-7; TRBD1 aligns across 8 bases. The trim removed 6 bases at V and 7 bases at J, leaving 8 bases unmatched. The germline V gene encodes CDR1 MNHEY and CDR2 SMNVEV (reference sequence). The CDR3 is 13 residues long. CDR3 sequence: CASRTDRAREQYF. The CDR3 DNA follows: TGTGCCAGCAGAACGGACAGGGCGCGGGAGCAGTACTTC.

The chain combines TRBV11-3 with TRBJ2-5; the D is unclear. V lost 5 bases and J 6 bases, leaving 13 bases between the germline ends. CDR3 size: 13 residues. Germline CDR1 is SGHNT and CDR2 is YENEEA. Written as DNA, the CDR3 is TGTGCCAGCAGCCACGGGCCTATGCAGACCCAGTACTTC. This sequence encodes CASSHGPMQTQYF.

The chain has TRBV6-1 and TRBJ2-7; TRBD1 aligns across 8 bases. Germline values: CDR1 MNHNS, CDR2 SASEGT. The CDR3 sequence is 15 residues long. V was clipped by 6 bases and J by 2 bases; unmatched bases: 9. CDR3: CASRGSTGGPYEQYF. CDR3 nucleotides: TGTGCCAGCAGAGGGTCCACAGGGGGTCCCTACGAGCAGTACTTC.

This clone was observed a handful of times. The chain uses TRBV19 and TRBJ1-5, with D unclear. Trimming pared 3 bases from V and 7 bases from J, leaving 7 bases between. The germline V gene has CDR1 LNHDA and CDR2 SQIVND (reference sequence). This CDR3 is built from 12 residues. The CDR3 DNA reads TGTGCCAGTAGTATTGGATCCCAGCCCCAGCATTTT. Protein: CASSIGSQPQHF.

CDR3 DNA: TGTGCCATTCTAGCGGACACAGATACGCAGTATTTT. Translated: CAILADTDTQYF. This chain connects TRBV10-3 to TRBJ2-3; TRBD2 aligns across 7 bases. After removal of 9 bases from V and 2 bases from J, the junction contained 2 bases not matched to a gene. The CDR3 consists of 12 residues. Germline CDR1 is ENHRY and CDR2 is SYGVKD.

The V and J genes are TRBV6-9 and TRBJ1-1, with 7 positions matching TRBD1. J gave up 5 bases and V 2 bases, and 5 bases lay outside the gene matches. Germline CDR1 MNHGY, CDR2 SVAAGI. The CDR3 has 14 amino acids. The CDR3 coding sequence is TGTGCCAGCAGTTATCACAGGGGAAGTACTGAAGCTTTCTTT. This codes for CASSYHRGSTEAFF.

This clone has a single count. This chain joins TRBV10-2 and TRBJ2-5, with 7 bases lining up with TRBD2. J lost 0 bases, V lost 4 bases, and 8 bases had no gene match. The CDR3 runs to 16 residues. The V gene's germline CDR1 is WSHSY and CDR2 SAAADI. In DNA, the CDR3 is TGCGCCAGCAGTGCGCCGACTAGCTCGTACCAAGAGACCCAGTACTTC. This encodes CASSAPTSSYQETQYF.

V gene TRBV18 combines with J gene TRBJ2-7; D is ambiguous. CDR1 and CDR2 from the germline V gene are KGHSH and LQKENI. V was clipped by 0 bases and J by 3 bases, with 9 bases between them. The CDR3 has 14 amino acids. CDR3 in amino acids: CASSPPVGNYEQYF. DNA for the CDR3: TGTGCCAGCTCACCACCTGTCGGAAACTACGAGCAGTACTTC.

CDR3 region: CAWYRVGYDTEAFF. The CDR3, as DNA: TGTGCCTGGTATCGCGTCGGGTACGACACTGAAGCTTTCTTT. The chain has TRBV30 and TRBJ1-1; D uncertain. Deletions cut 5 bases from V and 3 bases from J, with 16 bases between. The germline V gene has CDR1 GTSNPN and CDR2 SVGIG (reference sequence). The CDR3 has 14 residues.

The CDR3 DNA reads as TGTGCCAGCAGTTACTCGGGAGAACCGTACGAGCAGTACTTC. Its protein product is CASSYSGEPYEQYF. J is TRBJ2-7 and V is TRBV6-5; possibly TRBD2 for D (5 bases). The CDR3 spans 14 residues. Germline V gene data show CDR1 as MNHEY and CDR2 as SVGAGI. Deletions cut 0 bases from V and 4 bases from J, with 10 bases between.

The chain is built from TRBV7-3 and TRBJ2-2, with no clear D. The V and J ends lost 1 base and 6 bases respectively, with 12 bases between them. This CDR3 comprises 15 residues. CDR1 and CDR2 from the germline V gene are SGHTA and FQGTGA. For the CDR3, the DNA is TGTGCCAGCAGCTTAATGGATCCTGGCGCCGGGGAGCTGTTTTTT. It encodes CASSLMDPGAGELFF.

The chain joins TRBV9 to TRBJ2-2; maybe TRBD2 (6 bases). Germline lookup yields CDR1 SGDLS and CDR2 YYNGEE. V lost 3 bases to trimming and J lost 6 bases, with 18 bases between them. The CDR3 covers 16 residues. This CDR3 is CASSEEMGGFAGELFF. CDR3 nucleotides: TGTGCCAGCAGCGAAGAGATGGGGGGTTTTGCCGGGGAGCTGTTTTTT.

J is TRBJ1-4 and V is TRBV7-9; 7 bases fit TRBD1. Germline values: CDR1 SEHNR, CDR2 FQNEAQ (reference sequence). The trim removed 0 bases at V and 8 bases at J, leaving 9 bases unmatched. The CDR3 spans 16 residues. The CDR3 loop is CASSLAMTGSGEKLFF. DNA for the CDR3: TGTGCCAGCAGCTTAGCGATGACAGGGTCGGGAGAAAAACTGTTTTTT.

V and J are TRBV5-1 and TRBJ2-7; 9 bases align to TRBD2. Trimming removed 0 bases from V and 6 bases from J; junction bases left unmatched: 7. The length of the CDR3 is 15 residues. CDR1 and CDR2 (germline): SGHRS, YFSETQ. The CDR3 sequence: CASSLGGGGDLEQYF. The CDR3 DNA is TGCGCCAGCAGCTTGGGGGGCGGGGGGGATCTCGAGCAGTACTTC.

The genes are TRBV15 and TRBJ2-1; a weak D match, TRBD1 (6 bases). Trimming stripped 5 bases from V and 4 bases from J, with 12 bases between. Germline V lookup: CDR1 LNHNV, CDR2 YYDKDF (reference sequence). The CDR3 loop spans 14 amino acids. The CDR3, as DNA: TGTGCCACCAGCGCCCGGACAGTGTACAATGAGCAGTTCTTC. Its translation is CATSARTVYNEQFF.

V is TRBV7-9 and J is TRBJ1-4, with D maybe TRBD1 (6 bases). Trimming cost V 4 bases and J 8 bases, with 14 bases left between them. The CDR3 loop spans 14 amino acids. CDR1 and CDR2 from the germline V gene are SEHNR and FQNEAQ (reference sequence). Here the CDR3 DNA reads TGTGCCAGCAGCTACCGGACAGCTGACGAAAAACTGTTTTTT. Protein product: CASSYRTADEKLFF.

The chain links TRBV5-1 to TRBJ1-2; D is unresolved. Germline lookup yields CDR1 SGHRS and CDR2 YFSETQ. This CDR3 contains 14 residues. V was pared by 0 bases and J by 5 bases, with 11 bases between. CDR3 sequence reads: CASSLDQGPYGYTF. The CDR3 nucleotides are TGCGCCAGCAGCTTGGATCAAGGCCCGTATGGCTACACCTTC.

This chain links TRBV6-1 with TRBJ1-2, with 10 bases lining up with TRBD1. The V gene end was trimmed by 6 bases and the J gene end by 10 bases; junction bases not matched to a gene: 8. This CDR3 is 13 amino acids long. Germline CDR1 MNHNS, CDR2 SASEGT. As DNA, the CDR3 is TGTGCCAGCAGCGGGACAGGGGTCGAATACTACACCTTC. Translating gives CASSGTGVEYYTF.

This clone was seen only a few times. The genes are TRBV6-5 and TRBJ2-3, with D hard to call. The germline CDR1 and CDR2 sequences are MNHEY and SVGAGI. The V end lost 1 base, the J end lost 5 bases, and 1 base lay between the germline ends. This CDR3 region has 11 residues. CDR3: CASSYLDTQYF. As DNA, the CDR3 is TGTGCCAGCAGTTACTTAGATACGCAGTATTTT.

The chain recombines TRBV5-1 with TRBJ2-3; D is ambiguous. The ends were cut back, 1 base at V and 7 bases at J, with 7 bases in the middle. Germline V CDR1 and CDR2: SGHRS, YFSETQ. The CDR3 consists of 12 residues. The CDR3 bases are TGCGCCAGCAGCTTGACAGAGTATACGCAGTATTTT. Residues: CASSLTEYTQYF.

The V call is TRBV6-6, the J call TRBJ1-5; D possibly corresponds to TRBD1 (5 bases). V lost 5 bases, J lost 9 bases, and 20 bases lay in between. The CDR3 is 15 residues long. Per germline, CDR1 MNHNY and CDR2 SVGAGI (reference sequence). CDR3 coding DNA: TGTGCCAGCAGTAGGGGTCGCGGTATAGGCGGGCCCCAGCATTTT. It yields the protein CASSRGRGIGGPQHF.

This clone was observed a handful of times. The genes are TRBV6-5 and TRBJ1-2; 8 bases match TRBD1. Germline loops: CDR1 MNHEY, CDR2 SVGAGI. This CDR3 region has 12 residues. With 9 bases clipped from V and 4 bases from J, the junction kept 4 bases outside the gene matches. CDR3 residues: CASWTGRYGYTF. In DNA form, the CDR3 reads TGTGCCAGTTGGACAGGGCGCTATGGCTACACCTTC.

The V and J genes are TRBV19 and TRBJ1-5; 8 bases are a match to TRBD1. The CDR3 consists of 14 residues. The V gene's germline CDR1 is LNHDA and CDR2 SQIVND (reference sequence). The ends lost 4 bases at V and 7 bases at J; junction bases unmatched: 6. CDR3 DNA: TGTGCCAGTAGTACGGACAGGGAGGGACAGCCCCAGCATTTT. This encodes CASSTDREGQPQHF. The full variable domain, in which reference TRBV19 and TRBJ1-5 provide the parts outside the CDR3, is DGGITQSPKYLFRKEGQNVTLSCEQNLNHDAMYWYRQDPGQGLRLIYYSQIVNDFQKGDIAEGYSVSREKKESFPLTVTSAQKNPTAFYLCASSTDREGQPQHFGDGTRLSIL.

The V and J genes are TRBV6-1 and TRBJ2-7, with D uncertain. Germline-derived CDR1 and CDR2 are MNHNS and SASEGT. This CDR3 is 15 amino acids long. V was cut by 0 bases and J by 0 bases, with 9 bases left in between. The CDR3 DNA is TGTGCCAGCAGTGAAGCTGGCAGTAGCTCCTACGAGCAGTACTTC. Translating it yields CASSEAGSSSYEQYF.

This clone was recorded only once. The chain is built from TRBV19 and TRBJ2-1; D might be TRBD1 or TRBD2, each matching 5 bases. V lost 3 bases, J lost 6 bases, and 6 bases lay in between. Germline lookup yields CDR1 LNHDA and CDR2 SQIVND (reference sequence). The CDR3 extends over 12 amino acids. In DNA form, the CDR3 reads TGTGCCAGTAGTATTGGGGGCAATGAGCAGTTCTTC. Protein sequence: CASSIGGNEQFF.

The V call is TRBV7-9, the J call TRBJ1-5, with D perhaps TRBD1 (6 bases). The CDR3 runs to 14 residues. CDR1 is SEHNR, CDR2 FQNEAQ, per germline (reference sequence). Trimming left V 3 bases short and J 3 bases short, with 9 bases between. CDR3 residues: CASSLGQNNQPQHF. CDR3 nucleotides: TGTGCCAGCAGCTTGGGACAAAACAATCAGCCCCAGCATTTT.

The chain has TRBV6-1 and TRBJ1-4; D gene unclear. Germline CDR1 MNHNS, CDR2 SASEGT. Trimming shortened V by 7 bases and J by 8 bases, and 17 bases separated the two germline ends. The length of the CDR3 is 14 residues. This CDR3 is CASIGGQAGEKLFF. CDR3 sequence (DNA): TGTGCCAGCATTGGCGGGCAGGCGGGGGAAAAACTGTTTTTT.